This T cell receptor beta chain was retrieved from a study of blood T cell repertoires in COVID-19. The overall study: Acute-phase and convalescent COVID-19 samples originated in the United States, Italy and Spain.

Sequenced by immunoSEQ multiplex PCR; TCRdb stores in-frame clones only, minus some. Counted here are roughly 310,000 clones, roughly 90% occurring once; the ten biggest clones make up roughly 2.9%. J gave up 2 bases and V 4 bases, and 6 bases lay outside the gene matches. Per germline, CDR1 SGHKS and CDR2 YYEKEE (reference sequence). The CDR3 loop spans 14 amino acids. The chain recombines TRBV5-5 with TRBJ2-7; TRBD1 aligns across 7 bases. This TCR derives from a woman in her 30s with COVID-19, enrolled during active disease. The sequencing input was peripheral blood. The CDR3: CASSAEGAAYEQYF. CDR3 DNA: TGTGCCAGCAGCGCCGAGGGGGCGGCCTACGAGCAGTACTTC.